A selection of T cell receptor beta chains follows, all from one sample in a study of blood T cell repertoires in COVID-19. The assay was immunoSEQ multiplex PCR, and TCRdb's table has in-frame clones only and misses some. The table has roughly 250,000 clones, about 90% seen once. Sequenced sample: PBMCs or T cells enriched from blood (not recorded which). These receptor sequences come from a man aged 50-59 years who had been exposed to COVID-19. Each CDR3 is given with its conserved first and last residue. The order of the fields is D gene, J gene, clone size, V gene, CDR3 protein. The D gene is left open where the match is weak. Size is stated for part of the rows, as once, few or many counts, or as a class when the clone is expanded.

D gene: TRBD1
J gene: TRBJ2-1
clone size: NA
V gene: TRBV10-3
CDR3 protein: CATHRGRDEQFF

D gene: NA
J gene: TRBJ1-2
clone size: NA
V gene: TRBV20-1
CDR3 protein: CSAGPGYGYTF

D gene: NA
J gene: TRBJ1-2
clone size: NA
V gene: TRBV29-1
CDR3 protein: CSVEWAGYGYTF

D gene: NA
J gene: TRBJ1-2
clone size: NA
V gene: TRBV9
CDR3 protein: CASSVAREGGYGYTF

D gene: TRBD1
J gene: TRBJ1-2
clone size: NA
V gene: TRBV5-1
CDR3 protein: CASREQGADYGYTF

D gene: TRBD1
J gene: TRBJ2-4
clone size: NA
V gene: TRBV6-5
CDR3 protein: CASSYDRAVNIQYF

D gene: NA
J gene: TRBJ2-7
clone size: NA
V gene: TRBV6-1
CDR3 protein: CASSDPDFASSYEQYF

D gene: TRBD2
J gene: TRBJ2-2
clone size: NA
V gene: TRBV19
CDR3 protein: CASSVGLAGLNTGELFF

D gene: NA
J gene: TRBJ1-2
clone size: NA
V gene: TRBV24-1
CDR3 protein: CATSDPGLYGYTF

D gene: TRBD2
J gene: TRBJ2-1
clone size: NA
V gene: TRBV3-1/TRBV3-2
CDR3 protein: CASSPRTKRGRGEQFF

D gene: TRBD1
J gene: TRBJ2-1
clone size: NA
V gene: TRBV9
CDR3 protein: CASSPQGQGRNEQFF

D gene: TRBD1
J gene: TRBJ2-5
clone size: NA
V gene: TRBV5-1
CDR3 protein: CASSGGTGGYQETQYF

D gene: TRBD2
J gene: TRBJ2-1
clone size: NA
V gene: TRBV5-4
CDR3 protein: CASSPGGGHYNEQFF

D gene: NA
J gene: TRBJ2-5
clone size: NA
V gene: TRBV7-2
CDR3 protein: CASSASRQETQYF

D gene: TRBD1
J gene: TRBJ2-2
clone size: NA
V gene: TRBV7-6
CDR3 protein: CASSPGQGYTGELFF

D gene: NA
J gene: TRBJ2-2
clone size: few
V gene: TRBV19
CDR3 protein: CASSISSGDNTGELFF

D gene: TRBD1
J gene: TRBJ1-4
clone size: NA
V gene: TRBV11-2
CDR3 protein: CASATGTGNEKLFF

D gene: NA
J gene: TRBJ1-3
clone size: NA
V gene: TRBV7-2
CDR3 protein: CASSSAGASGNTIYF

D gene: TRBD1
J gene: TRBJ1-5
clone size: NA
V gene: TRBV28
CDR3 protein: CASSLVFWGQGKGNQPQHF

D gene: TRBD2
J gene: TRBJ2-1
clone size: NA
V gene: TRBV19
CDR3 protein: CASSDPRGSGYYNEQFF

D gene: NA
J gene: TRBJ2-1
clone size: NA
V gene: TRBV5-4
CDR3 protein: CASSFDRSGEQFF

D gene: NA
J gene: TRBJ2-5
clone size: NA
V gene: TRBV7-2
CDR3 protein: CASSSGGTQYF

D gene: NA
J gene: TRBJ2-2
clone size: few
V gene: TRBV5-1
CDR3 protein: CASSDTGRRSGELFF

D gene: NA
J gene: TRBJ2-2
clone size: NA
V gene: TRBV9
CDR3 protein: CASSVAMVGFSPGELFF

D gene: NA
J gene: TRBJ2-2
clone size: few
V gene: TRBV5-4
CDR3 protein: CASSPPGLSNTGELFF

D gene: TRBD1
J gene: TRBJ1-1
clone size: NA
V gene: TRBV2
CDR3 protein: CASGNRGRNTEAFF

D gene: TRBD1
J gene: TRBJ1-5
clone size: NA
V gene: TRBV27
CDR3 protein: CASSLPGQAILINQPQHF

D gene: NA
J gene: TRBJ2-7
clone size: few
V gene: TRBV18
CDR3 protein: CASSPQGWNYEQYF

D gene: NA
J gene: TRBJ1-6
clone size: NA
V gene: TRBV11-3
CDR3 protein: CASSLDLNSPLHF

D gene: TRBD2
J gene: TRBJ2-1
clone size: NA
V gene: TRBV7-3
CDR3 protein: CASSSRGLAPPPNNEQFF

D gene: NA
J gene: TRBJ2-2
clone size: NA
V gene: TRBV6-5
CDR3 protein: CASRGGNTGELFF

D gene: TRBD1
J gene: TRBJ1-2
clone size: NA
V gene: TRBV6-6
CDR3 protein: CASSYSGQGFPGYTF

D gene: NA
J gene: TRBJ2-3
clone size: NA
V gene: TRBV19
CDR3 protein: CASSIGAARGTDTQYF

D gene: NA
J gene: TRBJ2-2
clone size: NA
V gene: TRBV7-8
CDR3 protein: CASPDITIGELFF

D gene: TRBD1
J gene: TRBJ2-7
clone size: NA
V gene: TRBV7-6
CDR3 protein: CASSLAGTGTYEQYF

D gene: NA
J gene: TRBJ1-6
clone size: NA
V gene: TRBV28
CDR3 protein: CASSHRKGAVRRSPLHF

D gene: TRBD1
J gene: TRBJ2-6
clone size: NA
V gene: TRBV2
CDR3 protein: CATQGDTDSGANVLTF

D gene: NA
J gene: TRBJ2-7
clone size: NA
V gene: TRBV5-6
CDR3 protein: CASRPGTTPYEQYF

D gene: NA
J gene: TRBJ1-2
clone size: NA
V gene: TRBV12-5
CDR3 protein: CASGLPRTAHGYTF

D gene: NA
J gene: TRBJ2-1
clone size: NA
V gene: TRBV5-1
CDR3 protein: CASSDQGSVDEQFF

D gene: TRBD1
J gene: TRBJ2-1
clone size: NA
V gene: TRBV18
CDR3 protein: CASSLTGDNEQFF

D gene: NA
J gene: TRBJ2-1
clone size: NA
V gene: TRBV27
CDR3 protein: CASSRTTGNLYNEQFF

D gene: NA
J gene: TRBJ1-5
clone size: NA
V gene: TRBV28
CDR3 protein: CASSSHGGLQPQHF

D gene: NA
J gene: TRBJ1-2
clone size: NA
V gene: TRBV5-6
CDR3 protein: CASSLGQEIYGYTF

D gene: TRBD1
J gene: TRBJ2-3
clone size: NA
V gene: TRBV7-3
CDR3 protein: CASSRTGLTDTQYF

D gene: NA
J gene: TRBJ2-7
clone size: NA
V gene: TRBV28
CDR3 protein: CASSLRTSSYEQYF